This TCR beta chain was retrieved from a study of beta chain features in type 1 diabetes. General study findings and limits: When cDNA is sequenced, cells with high TCR expression could be over-represented. All four CD4+ subsets from Type 1 diabetes patients carried moderately but significantly shorter TCRB CDR3s.

Every bit of the isolated RNA underwent reverse transcription, so sequencing read expressed TCRB transcripts. Only in-frame clones appear in the TCRdb table, and some are missing; sequencing was by immunoSEQ multiplex PCR. The table records some 660,000 clones, roughly an eighth of them present only once. Sorted CD4+ subsets: naive, central memory, regulatory, stem cell-like memory (CD45RO/CCR7/CD25/CD127/CD95/CD27 panel). Purities over 95% were achieved in all sorted populations. Germline CDR1 is MDHEN and CDR2 is SYDVKM. Trimming stripped 4 bases from V and 2 bases from J, with 14 bases between. The CDR3 has 16 residues. Remarks on this clone: The antigen remains unidentified.

The chain combines TRBV28 with TRBJ2-2, with D uncertain. Sequences were obtained from naive CD4+ T cells from blood. The receptor comes from a man in his late teens or twenties with type 1 diabetes. The CDR3 DNA is TGTGCCAGCAGTTCCCGGTCCCGAGTTAACACCGGGGAGCTGTTTTTT. Translating gives CASSSRSRVNTGELFF.